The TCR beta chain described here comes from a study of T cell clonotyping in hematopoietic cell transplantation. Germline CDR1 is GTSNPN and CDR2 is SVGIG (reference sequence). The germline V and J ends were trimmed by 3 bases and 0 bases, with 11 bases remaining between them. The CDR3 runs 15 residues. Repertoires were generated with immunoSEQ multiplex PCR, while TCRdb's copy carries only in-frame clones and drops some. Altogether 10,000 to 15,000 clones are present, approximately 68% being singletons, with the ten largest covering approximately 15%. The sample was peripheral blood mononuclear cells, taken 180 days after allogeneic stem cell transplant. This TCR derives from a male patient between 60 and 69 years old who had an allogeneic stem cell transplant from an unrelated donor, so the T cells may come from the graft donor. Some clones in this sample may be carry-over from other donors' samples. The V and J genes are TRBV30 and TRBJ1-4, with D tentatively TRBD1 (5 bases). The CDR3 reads CAWRPGFATNEKLFF. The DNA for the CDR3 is TGTGCCTGGAGGCCAGGGTTTGCAACTAATGAAAAACTGTTTTTT.